This T cell receptor beta chain is from a study of type 1 and type 2 diabetes patients. Germline values: CDR1 DFQATT, CDR2 SNEGSKA (reference sequence). The CDR3 has 11 residues. The ends were cut back, 0 bases at V and 6 bases at J, with 5 bases in the middle. This clonotype was seen a handful of times. Its antigen is not identified. Amplification started from genomic DNA. Multiplex PCR with 30 forward and 13 reverse primers amplified the TCR beta CDR3. TCRdb re-called the multiplex PCR reads with MiXCR, one entry per CDR3 protein. The data hold fewer than 350,000 distinct CDR3 sequences, with around 50% observed a single time. Diabetic patients met standard criteria for type 1 or type 2 diabetes. Around 9.5 milliliters of peripheral blood were drawn from each donor. Broader study findings: In CD4+ and CD8+ T cells, type 2 diabetes diversity exceeded type 1.

The chain couples TRBV20-1 to TRBJ1-2; D is unresolved. The sequence was obtained from a man aged 18 to 30 with type 2 diabetes. Sequences were obtained from peripheral blood mononuclear cells (PBMCs). CDR3 protein: CSARDADGYTF. As DNA, the CDR3 is TGCAGTGCTAGAGACGCGGATGGCTACACCTTC.